These 25 T cell receptor beta chains were sequenced from one sample in a study of blood T cell repertoires in COVID-19. Clones were read by immunoSEQ multiplex PCR, and TCRdb kept only the in-frame ones, dropping some. The sample holds about 350,000 clones, approximately 89% seen once. The sequenced sample was peripheral blood. Receptors were obtained from a woman aged 55 to 70 with COVID-19, enrolled during active disease.

In the case of this clone: Other DNA sequences in this specimen translate into the identical CDR3. The chain couples TRBV19 to TRBJ1-2, with TRBD1 matching over 7 bases. This CDR3 is built from 13 residues. Germline trimming cut 3 bases from V and 3 bases from J; bases unmatched to any gene: 1. From germline, CDR1 is LNHDA and CDR2 SQIVND (reference sequence). CDR3 coding DNA: TGTGCCAGTAGTATGGGACAGTACTATGGCTACACCTTC. This translates into CASSMGQYYGYTF.

On this clone itself: The same CDR3 arises from other DNA sequences in this sample as well. The genes are TRBV7-8 and TRBJ1-6; no firm D call. Germline CDR1 reads SGHVS; CDR2 reads FQNEAQ. The V end was cut by 1 base, the J end by 0 bases, with 7 bases between. CDR3 length: 16 residues. The CDR3 DNA follows: TGTGCCAGCAGCTTAGGAGGGAGCTCCTATAATTCACCCCTCCACTTT. Translation: CASSLGGSSYNSPLHF.

J is TRBJ1-5 and V is TRBV19, with no clear D. The V end lost 7 bases, the J end lost 2 bases, and 15 bases lay between the germline ends. Per germline, CDR1 LNHDA and CDR2 SQIVND (reference sequence). CDR3 size: 15 residues. As DNA, the CDR3 is TGTGCCAGTACCCCAGTGGCCGCGGGCAATCAGCCCCAGCATTTT. This gives the protein CASTPVAAGNQPQHF. The full variable domain, its missing parts supplied by reference TRBV19 and TRBJ1-5, is DGGITQSPKYLFRKEGQNVTLSCEQNLNHDAMYWYRQDPGQGLRLIYYSQIVNDFQKGDIAEGYSVSREKKESFPLTVTSAQKNPTAFYLCASTPVAAGNQPQHFGDGTRLSIL.

The gene calls are TRBV5-1 and TRBJ2-3; D possibly corresponds to TRBD2 (6 bases). The CDR3 consists of 15 residues. Germline values: CDR1 SGHRS, CDR2 YFSETQ. V lost 3 bases and J 2 bases, leaving 13 bases between the germline ends. The CDR3 sequence: CASSWGGVLTDTQYF. In DNA form, the CDR3 reads TGCGCCAGCAGCTGGGGCGGGGTACTCACAGATACGCAGTATTTT.

The chain has TRBV18 and TRBJ2-2, with D perhaps TRBD1 (6 bases). This CDR3 is 14 amino acids long. Germline CDR1 is KGHSH and CDR2 is LQKENI. V lost 5 bases and J 3 bases, leaving 10 bases between the germline ends. Here the CDR3 DNA reads TGTGCCAGCTCAACTTCAGGGGACACCGGGGAGCTGTTTTTT. As protein: CASSTSGDTGELFF.

The CDR3 DNA follows: TGCGCCAGCAGCCAAGAACCGGGGCAGGGGGCTAACTATGGCTACACCTTC. The encoded protein is CASSQEPGQGANYGYTF. The chain has TRBV4-1 and TRBJ1-2, with TRBD1 identical over 7 bases. The V gene's germline CDR1 is MGHRA and CDR2 YSYEKL. J lost 0 bases, V lost 0 bases, and 7 bases had no gene match. CDR3 length: 17 amino acids.

The gene calls are TRBV20-1 and TRBJ2-5; unclear D gene. The germline V gene has CDR1 DFQATT and CDR2 SNEGSKA (reference sequence). Deletions cut 3 bases from V and 5 bases from J, with 7 bases between. The CDR3 length is 11 residues. This chain's CDR3 is CSARRLETQYF. DNA of the CDR3: TGCAGTGCTAGGCGTTTGGAGACCCAGTACTTC.

The DNA for the CDR3 is TGTGCCAGCAGTTCGGATATCGACAGGGGGCTCTATGGCTACACCTTC. Amino acids: CASSSDIDRGLYGYTF. The chain carries TRBV6-6 and TRBJ1-2, with 10 positions matching TRBD1. This CDR3 is 16 amino acids long. The germline V gene has CDR1 MNHNY and CDR2 SVGAGI (reference sequence). The trim removed 4 bases at V and 4 bases at J, leaving 9 bases unmatched.

This clone was observed once. This chain uses TRBV6-5 with TRBJ1-4, with TRBD1 as a possible D gene (6 bases). This CDR3 region has 14 residues. Germline assignment: CDR1 MNHEY and CDR2 SVGAGI. V was shortened by 2 bases and J by 6 bases, with 10 bases between the two germline ends. DNA for the CDR3: TGTGCCAGCAGTTACACCCACAGGGATGAAAAACTGTTTTTT. Translating it yields CASSYTHRDEKLFF.

The chain joins TRBV12-5 to TRBJ1-1; a possible D gene is TRBD1 (5 bases). CDR1 is LGHNT, CDR2 FRNRAP, per germline. The CDR3 is made up of 13 amino acids. The V gene lost 2 bases and the J gene lost 4 bases, with 8 bases spanning the gap. CDR3 protein: CASGLPTVTEAFF. The DNA of the CDR3 is TGTGCTAGTGGTTTGCCGACAGTCACTGAAGCTTTCTTT.

V and J are TRBV18 and TRBJ1-2; perhaps TRBD1 as D (5 bases). Between the trimmed V and J ends, which lost 6 bases and 2 bases, there was a span of 16 bases. This CDR3 is 15 amino acids long. Germline V gives CDR1 KGHSH, CDR2 LQKENI. CDR3 bases: TGTGCCAGCTCCGGTGAGGGACTCAAAAACTATGGCTACACCTTC. This encodes CASSGEGLKNYGYTF.

J is TRBJ1-2 and V is TRBV5-6; 9 bases agree with TRBD1. Per the germline V gene, CDR1 is SGHDT and CDR2 is YYEEEE. Trimming at V came to 3 bases and at J to 6 bases, leaving 6 bases not matched to a gene. This CDR3 has 14 residues. The CDR3 protein is CASSWGQGQDGYTF. CDR3 nucleotides: TGTGCCAGCAGCTGGGGACAGGGACAGGATGGCTACACCTTC. The full variable domain, with the rest looked up from reference TRBV5-6 and TRBJ1-2, is DAGVTQSPTHLIKTRGQQVTLRCSPKSGHDTVSWYQQALGQGPQFIFQYYEEEERQRGNFPDRFSGHQFPNYSSELNVNALLLGDSALYLCASSWGQGQDGYTFGSGTRLTVV.

This clone turned up a few times. V and J are TRBV19 and TRBJ1-4; a possible D gene is TRBD1 (5 bases). The V end lost 4 bases, the J end lost 3 bases, and 24 bases lay between the germline ends. This CDR3 region has 19 residues. The germline CDR1 and CDR2 sequences are LNHDA and SQIVND (reference sequence). CDR3 sequence reads: CASSSRPPNRSGANEKLFF. The DNA for the CDR3 is TGTGCCAGTAGTAGCCGGCCTCCTAACAGGTCCGGAGCTAATGAAAAACTGTTTTTT.

The CDR3 reads CASSLDGYPYEQYF. CDR3 coding DNA: TGCGCCAGCAGCTTGGACGGGTATCCCTACGAGCAGTACTTC. This chain connects TRBV5-1 to TRBJ2-7; no reliable D call. This CDR3 spans 14 amino acids. Germline CDR1 reads SGHRS; CDR2 reads YFSETQ. Trimming shortened V by 0 bases and J by 2 bases, and 9 bases separated the two germline ends. The full variable domain, its missing parts supplied by reference TRBV5-1 and TRBJ2-7, is KAGVTQTPRYLIKTRGQQVTLSCSPISGHRSVSWYQQTPGQGLQFLFEYFSETQRNKGNFPGRFSGRQFSNSRSEMNVSTLELGDSALYLCASSLDGYPYEQYFGPGTRLTVT.

The chain has TRBV6-1 and TRBJ1-1; 7 bases match TRBD1. Germline V gene data show CDR1 as MNHNS and CDR2 as SASEGT. J lost 5 bases, V lost 0 bases, and 6 bases had no gene match. This CDR3 is 15 amino acids long. CDR3 protein: CASSEARYRGTEAFF. The CDR3 region has the DNA TGTGCCAGCAGTGAAGCCCGATACAGGGGAACTGAAGCTTTCTTT.

The V call is TRBV6-6, the J call TRBJ1-2; TRBD1 is a possible D gene (5 bases). Germline loops: CDR1 MNHNY, CDR2 SVGAGI (reference sequence). The length of the CDR3 is 15 residues. The V end was cut by 5 bases, the J end by 8 bases, with 21 bases between. CDR3 region: CASSTTQRGGGGYTF. CDR3 bases: TGTGCCAGCAGTACCACCCAGAGGGGAGGAGGCGGCTACACCTTC.

This chain links TRBV6-5 with TRBJ1-2; TRBD1 matches 9 bases. This CDR3 has 16 amino acids. With V trimmed by 4 bases and J by 4 bases, 10 bases remained unmatched. From germline, CDR1 is MNHEY and CDR2 SVGAGI. The CDR3 DNA reads as TGTGCCAGCAGTTCGCTTACCGGGACAGGGCGCTATGGCTACACCTTC. Translated: CASSSLTGTGRYGYTF.

This clone was seen only once. V is TRBV7-8 and J is TRBJ1-2, with D possibly matching TRBD1 (5 bases). Looked up from germline, CDR1 is SGHVS and CDR2 is FQNEAQ. V lost 10 bases and J lost 3, with 15 bases in between. The CDR3 runs to 13 residues. The CDR3, as DNA: TGTGCCACCCGTCCTTCGGGGGACTATGGCTACACCTTC. This translates into CATRPSGDYGYTF.

This sequence joins TRBV10-2 and TRBJ1-6; tentatively, D is TRBD1 (5 bases). This CDR3 has 15 amino acids. Germline lookup yields CDR1 WSHSY and CDR2 SAAADI. V was cut by 7 bases and J by 2 bases, with 12 bases left in between. CDR3 bases: TGCGCCAGCATTCCAACAGGAACCTATAATTCACCCCTCCACTTT. Amino acid sequence: CASIPTGTYNSPLHF.

This clone was seen a few times. CDR3: CASRGQGGYQPQHF. CDR3 bases: TGTGCCAGCCGGGGACAGGGGGGATATCAGCCCCAGCATTTT. This rearrangement joins TRBV2 to TRBJ1-5; TRBD1 agrees at 11 bases. The CDR3 runs 14 residues. The ends lost 8 bases at V and 5 bases at J; junction bases unmatched: 5. Germline CDR1 and CDR2: SNHLY and FYNNEI.

The rearrangement uses TRBV3-1 (or the pseudogene TRBV3-2) and TRBJ1-2; 9 bases agree with TRBD1. CDR3 size: 18 residues. Trimming at V came to 2 bases and at J to 1 base, leaving 11 bases not matched to a gene. Germline CDR1 and CDR2: LGHDT and YNNKEL (reference sequence). The CDR3 sequence is CASSQHPGQGGYNYGYTF. The CDR3 DNA reads as TGTGCCAGCAGCCAACATCCGGGACAGGGAGGGTATAACTATGGCTACACCTTC.

The CDR3: CASSQFGDSYNEQFF. The CDR3 nucleotides read TGTGCCAGCAGCCAGTTCGGGGACTCCTACAATGAGCAGTTCTTC. The rearrangement joins TRBV7-2 to TRBJ2-1; maybe TRBD2 (5 bases). The CDR3 is 15 residues long. V was clipped by 5 bases and J by 0 bases, with 11 bases between them. CDR1 is SGHTA and CDR2 is FQGNSA in the germline V gene.

This chain links TRBV9 with TRBJ2-5, with 8 positions matching TRBD2. The CDR3 runs 14 residues. CDR1 SGDLS and CDR2 YYNGEE come from the germline V gene. The trim removed 4 bases at V and 1 base at J, leaving 3 bases unmatched. The CDR3 nucleotides read TGTGCCAGCAGCTCTGGGACTAGCCAAGAGACCCAGTACTTC. Amino acids: CASSSGTSQETQYF.

The chain is built from TRBV18 and TRBJ2-7; D not certain. The CDR3 runs to 14 residues. Germline V gene lookup returns CDR1 KGHSH and CDR2 LQKENI. The germline V and J ends were trimmed by 0 bases and 2 bases, with 8 bases remaining between them. The CDR3 DNA follows: TGTGCCAGCTCACCACCGGTCAGTCCCTACGAGCAGTACTTC. It yields the protein CASSPPVSPYEQYF.

The CDR3, as DNA: TGTGCCAGCAGTGAACAGGTCCCCTCTGGGGCCAACGTCCTGACTTTC. It codes for CASSEQVPSGANVLTF. The chain has TRBV6-1 and TRBJ2-6; D is uncertain. This CDR3 is 16 amino acids long. V lost 2 bases and J 0 bases, leaving 8 bases between the germline ends. Germline loops: CDR1 MNHNS, CDR2 SASEGT.